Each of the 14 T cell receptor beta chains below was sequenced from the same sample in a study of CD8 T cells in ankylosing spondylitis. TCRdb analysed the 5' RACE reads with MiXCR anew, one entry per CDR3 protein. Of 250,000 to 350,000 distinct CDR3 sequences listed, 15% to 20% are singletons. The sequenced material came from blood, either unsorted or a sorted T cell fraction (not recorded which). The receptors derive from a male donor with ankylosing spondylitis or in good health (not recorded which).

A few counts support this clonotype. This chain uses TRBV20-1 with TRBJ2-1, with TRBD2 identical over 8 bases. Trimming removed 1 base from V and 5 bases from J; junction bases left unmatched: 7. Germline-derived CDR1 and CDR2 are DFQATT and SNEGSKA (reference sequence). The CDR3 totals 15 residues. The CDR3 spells CSARVARGDNNEQFF. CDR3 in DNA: TGCAGTGCTAGAGTGGCGCGGGGGGACAACAATGAGCAGTTCTTC.

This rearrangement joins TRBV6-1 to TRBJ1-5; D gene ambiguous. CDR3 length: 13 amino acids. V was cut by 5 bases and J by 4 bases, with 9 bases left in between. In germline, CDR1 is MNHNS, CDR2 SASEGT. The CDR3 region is CASSQIGNQPQHF. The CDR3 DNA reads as TGTGCCAGCAGTCAGATTGGGAATCAGCCCCAGCATTTT.

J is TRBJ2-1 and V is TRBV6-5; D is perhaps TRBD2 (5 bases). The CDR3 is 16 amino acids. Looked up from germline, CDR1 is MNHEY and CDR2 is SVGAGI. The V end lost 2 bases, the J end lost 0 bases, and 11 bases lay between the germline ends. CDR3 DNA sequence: TGTGCCAGCAGTTACGTGGGGAGCCCCTCCTACAATGAGCAGTTCTTC. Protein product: CASSYVGSPSYNEQFF.

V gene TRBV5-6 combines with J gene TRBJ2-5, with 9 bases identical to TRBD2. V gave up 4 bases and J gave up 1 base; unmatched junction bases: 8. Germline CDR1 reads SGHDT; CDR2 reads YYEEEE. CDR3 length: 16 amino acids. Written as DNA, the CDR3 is TGTGCCAGCAGCACCCGACTAGCGGTAATCCAAGAGACCCAGTACTTC. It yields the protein CASSTRLAVIQETQYF.

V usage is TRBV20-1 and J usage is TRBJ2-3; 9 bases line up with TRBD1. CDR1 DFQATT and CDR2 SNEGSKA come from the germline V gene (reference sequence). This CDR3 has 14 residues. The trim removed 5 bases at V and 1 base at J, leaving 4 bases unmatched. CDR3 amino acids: CSAADRGGTDTQYF. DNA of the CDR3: TGCAGTGCTGCGGACAGGGGAGGCACAGATACGCAGTATTTT.

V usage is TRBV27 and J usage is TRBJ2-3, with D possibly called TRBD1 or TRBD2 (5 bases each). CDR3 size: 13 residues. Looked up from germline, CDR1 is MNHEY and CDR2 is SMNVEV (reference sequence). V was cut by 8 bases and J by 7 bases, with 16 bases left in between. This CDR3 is CASVAGAGNTQYF. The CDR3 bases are TGTGCCAGCGTAGCCGGGGCCGGGAATACGCAGTATTTT.

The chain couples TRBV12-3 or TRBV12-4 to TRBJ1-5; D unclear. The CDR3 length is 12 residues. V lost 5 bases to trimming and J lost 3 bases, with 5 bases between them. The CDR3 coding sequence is TGTGCCAGCAGTGTGCACAATCAGCCCCAGCATTTT. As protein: CASSVHNQPQHF.

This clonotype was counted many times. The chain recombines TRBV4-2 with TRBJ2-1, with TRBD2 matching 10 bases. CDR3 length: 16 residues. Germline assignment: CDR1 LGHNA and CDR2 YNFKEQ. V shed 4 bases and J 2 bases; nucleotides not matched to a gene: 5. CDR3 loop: CASSPFSGGTYNEQFF. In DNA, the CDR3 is TGTGCCAGCAGCCCTTTTAGCGGGGGGACCTACAATGAGCAGTTCTTC.

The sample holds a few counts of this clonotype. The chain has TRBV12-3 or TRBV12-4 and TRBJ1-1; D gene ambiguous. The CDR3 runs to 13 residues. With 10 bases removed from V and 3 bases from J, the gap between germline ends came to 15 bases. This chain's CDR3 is CAILGVGDTEAFF. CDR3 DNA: TGTGCCATACTCGGGGTGGGAGACACTGAAGCTTTCTTT.

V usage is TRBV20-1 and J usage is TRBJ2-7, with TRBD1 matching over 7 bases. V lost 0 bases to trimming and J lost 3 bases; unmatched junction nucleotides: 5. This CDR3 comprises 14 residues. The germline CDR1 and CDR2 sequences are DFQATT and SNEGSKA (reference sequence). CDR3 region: CSARDPDRVYEQYV. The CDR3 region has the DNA TGCAGTGCTAGAGATCCAGACAGGGTCTACGAGCAGTACGTC.

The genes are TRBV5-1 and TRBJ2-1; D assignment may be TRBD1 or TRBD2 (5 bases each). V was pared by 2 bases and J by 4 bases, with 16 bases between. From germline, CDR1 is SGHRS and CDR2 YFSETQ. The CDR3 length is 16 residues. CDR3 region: CASSLSQGGGYNEQFF. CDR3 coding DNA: TGCGCCAGCAGCTTATCTCAGGGTGGGGGATACAATGAGCAGTTCTTC.

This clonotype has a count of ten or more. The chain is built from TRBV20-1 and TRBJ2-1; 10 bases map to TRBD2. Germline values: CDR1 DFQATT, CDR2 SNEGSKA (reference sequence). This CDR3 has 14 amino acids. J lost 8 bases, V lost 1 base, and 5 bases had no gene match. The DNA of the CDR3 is TGCAGTGCTAGAGGGACTAGCGGCAGAGATGAGCAGTTCTTC. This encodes CSARGTSGRDEQFF.

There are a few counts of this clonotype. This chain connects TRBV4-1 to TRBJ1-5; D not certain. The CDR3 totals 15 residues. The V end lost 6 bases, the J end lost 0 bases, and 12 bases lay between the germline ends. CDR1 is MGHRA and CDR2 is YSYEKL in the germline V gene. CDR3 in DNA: TGCGCCAGCAGAGCAACATTAAGTAGCAATCAGCCCCAGCATTTT. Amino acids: CASRATLSSNQPQHF.

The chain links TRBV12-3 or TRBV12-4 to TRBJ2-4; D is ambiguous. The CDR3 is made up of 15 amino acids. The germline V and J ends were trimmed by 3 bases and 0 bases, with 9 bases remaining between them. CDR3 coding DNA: TGTGCCAGCAGTTTTGGTGGTATAGCCAAAAACATTCAGTACTTC. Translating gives CASSFGGIAKNIQYF.